This T cell receptor (beta chain) was recorded in a study of Ad26.COV2.S vaccination and SARS-CoV-2 variants. Background on the study: This donor came from the COV1001 trial of Ad26.COV2.S. Doses of Ad26.COV2.S were injected into muscle once or twice, 56 days apart.

TCRdb keeps only in-frame clones here, not all; method: immunoSEQ multiplex PCR. This table has 250,000 or so clones, 87% appearing once. A note on this clone: Its antigen is still unknown.

Study findings and constraints: Overall T cell responses may have been underestimated by the analyses of TCR breadth and depth. Researchers reported similar non-spike TCR breadth in vaccine and placebo recipients.

Regarding treatment: some 19 received Ad26.COV2.S at low or high dose, single or two shots; roughly five received placebo; per-sample allocation not given. The study sampled participants on day 63 after the first vaccine or placebo injection. The receptor was derived from a person aged 18-65 years who received the Ad26.COV2.S COVID-19 vaccine or a placebo. Sequencing was performed on peripheral blood, taken in a trial of Ad26.COV2.S vaccine versus placebo.

The CDR3 DNA follows: TGTGCCAGCAGCGTAGACCTTCAGGGGGCAGAGGGCTACACCTTC. This translates into CASSVDLQGAEGYTF. The V gene is TRBV9, the J gene TRBJ1-2, with TRBD1 identical over 8 bases. The CDR3 contains 15 residues. J gave up 8 bases and V 0 bases, and 9 bases lay outside the gene matches. From germline, CDR1 is SGDLS and CDR2 YYNGEE.